The entry below gives a single T cell receptor (beta chain) sequence along with its context. This clone has just one count. The antigen it binds to is not known. No base qualities exist here, and no much larger clone lies one base off it. These data come from a study of blood T cell repertoires in COVID-19 (dated by TCRdb to about 2020). Some background on the complete study: The collaborator samples originated in the United States, Italy and Spain and spanned the acute and convalescent phases of COVID-19. The material from the prospective study consisted of cDNA or gDNA derived from T cells, B-cell-depleted T cells, or PBMCs. The dataset comprised deeply sampled blood TCRbeta repertoires from subjects exposed to, actively infected with, or recovered from COVID-19. The repertoires were released in a freely available public database meant as a resource for research on the immune response to SARS-CoV-2. The samples were drawn from the first 160 participants of the ongoing ImmuneRACE study and from 1,254 subjects provided by 6 global collaborators. The sample metadata nearly always contained a de-identified subject ID, COVID-19 status, age in years and sex. HLA class I and class II types, where available, came from metadata supplied by the sample provider rather than from assay-based typing. What the research found in general, with its limitations: Clinical and demographic metadata were provided uncurated, with the amount varying by source and participant.

TCRbeta CDR3 regions were amplified from genomic DNA by means of the immunoSEQ Assay, a bias-controlled multiplex PCR. As for the authors' bioinformatics: Within the assay, amplification of reference gene primers was used to estimate how many nucleated cells each sample contained. Sequence reads were collapsed and filtered to measure the absolute abundance of every unique TCRbeta CDR3 rearrangement. For each sample, productive Simpson clonality was calculated as the square root of Simpson's diversity index across productive rearrangements. Entries here come from immuneACCESS through TCRdb and include only in-frame sequences with V and J called. Some clones fail to appear in such tables; in the studies checked, an unresolved V gene covers under half of the shortfall, and the cause of the remainder is unknown. Clone size and the V and J calls come from that table; the DNA yielded D and trimming. The sample profile shows approximately 200,000 clones; about nine tenths of them were found once. Roughly 2.5% of the sample belongs to the ten largest clones.

Collaborating institutions collected whole blood in K2EDTA tubes following their own protocols. For TCRbeta analysis, collaborator samples were shipped as frozen whole blood, as isolated PBMCs, or as DNA extracted from either sample type. Inclusive of the bounding cysteine and phenylalanine, the CDR3 is 14 residues long. Just CDR3 DNA is preserved here, 42 bases in frame from base 1. The V and J ends are trimmed by 3 bases and 4 bases, leaving 12 bases between them. CDR1 and CDR2 (SEHNR, FQNEAQ) derive from the germline V gene (reference sequence). The sequence derives from a woman between 55 and 75 years old with acute or convalescent COVID-19. The chain couples TRBV7-9 to TRBJ1-2, with the D gene not clear enough to name. The sequenced material came from peripheral blood. DNA sequence: TGTGCCAGCAGCTTTCAGAACGGAGGCTATGGCTACACCTTC. Protein translation: CASSFQNGGYGYTF.